This record looks at one T cell receptor (beta chain) sequence and its context. The antigen remains unidentified. MiXCR, run by TCRdb on the reads, gives a single entry per CDR3 protein. The data show around 900,000 distinct CDR3 sequences, roughly 30% seen once. These data come from a study of T cell repertoires in cytomegalovirus infection. Germline V lookup: CDR1 MNHEY, CDR2 SVGEGT. The CDR3 extends over 16 amino acids. Trimming took 5 bases from V and 4 from J, leaving 19 bases between them. V gene TRBV6-2 or TRBV6-3 combines with J gene TRBJ2-3; TRBD1 or TRBD2 may be the D gene (5 bases each). The starting material was cultured CD8+ T cells from PBMCs, obtained from culture after CMV antigen stimulation. The TCR comes from a human donor in good health (CMV status not recorded). Some clones in this sample may be carry-over from other donors' samples. The CDR3 loop reads CASSTKRGRKADTQYF. The CDR3 bases are TGTGCCAGCAGTACCAAGAGGGGACGGAAGGCAGATACGCAGTATTTT.